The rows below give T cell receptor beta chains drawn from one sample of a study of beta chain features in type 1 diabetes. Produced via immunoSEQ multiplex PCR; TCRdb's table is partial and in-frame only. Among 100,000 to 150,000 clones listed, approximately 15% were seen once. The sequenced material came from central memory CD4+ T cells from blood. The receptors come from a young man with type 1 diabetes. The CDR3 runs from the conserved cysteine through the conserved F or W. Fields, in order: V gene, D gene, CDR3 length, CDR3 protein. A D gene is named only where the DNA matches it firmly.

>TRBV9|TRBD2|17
CASSVALAGEPTDTQYF
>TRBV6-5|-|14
CASSYKEARETQYF
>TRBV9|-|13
CASSETVNTEAFF
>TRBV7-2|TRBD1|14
CASSFPGQGLGYTF
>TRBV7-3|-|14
CASSLGVENAEAFF
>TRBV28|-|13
CASREILDSPLHF
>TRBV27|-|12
CASIPPGGPQYF
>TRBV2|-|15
CASSLQGSGTDTQYF
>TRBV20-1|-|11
CSGKTEETQYF
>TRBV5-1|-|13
CASSADINSPLHF
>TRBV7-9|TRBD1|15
CASSPRQGGNEKLFF
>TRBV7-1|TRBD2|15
CASSPGTITLNEQFF
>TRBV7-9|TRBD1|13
CASSTGAGPGYTF
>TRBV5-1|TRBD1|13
CASGDGQGKTQYF
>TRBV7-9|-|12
CASSSYTDTQYF
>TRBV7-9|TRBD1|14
CASSTSGTGNEAFF
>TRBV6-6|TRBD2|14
CASKRGENSETQYF
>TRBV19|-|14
CASSVTGTDTEAFF
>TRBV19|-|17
CASSPPPGQTLTDTQYF
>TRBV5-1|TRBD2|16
CASSPPRQGGTDTQYF
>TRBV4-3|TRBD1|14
CASSQGQGSEKLFF
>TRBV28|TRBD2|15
CASSEPSGSRNEQFF